Following are 25 T cell receptor beta chains from one sample sequenced in a study of response to subunit inactivated influenza vaccine. TCRdb passed the RT-PCR reads through MiXCR, listing each CDR3 protein once. This table holds roughly 550,000 distinct CDR3 sequences, 20% to 25% found once. This same sample was also part of a study on T cells expressing NK-cell markers. As that study records: TCR beta cDNA was made by 5'RACE template switching with UMIs.

The starting material was CD4+ T cells sorted from PBMCs, obtained 11 to 12 days after vaccination. The origin of the receptors is a man in his fifties who received an inactivated influenza vaccine.

This rearrangement joins TRBV7-2 to TRBJ1-2, with 10 bases identical to TRBD1. CDR3 size: 17 residues. The trim removed 0 bases at V and 7 bases at J, leaving 11 bases unmatched. Germline V gene sequence: CDR1 SGHTA, CDR2 FQGNSA. The CDR3 spells CASSLAFGVGQGFGYTF. In nucleotides, the CDR3 is TGTGCCAGCAGCTTAGCGTTCGGTGTGGGACAGGGGTTTGGCTACACCTTC.

The rearrangement links TRBV7-2 to TRBJ2-3; no clear D. Germline lookup yields CDR1 SGHTA and CDR2 FQGNSA. The V and J ends lost 4 bases and 7 bases respectively, with 21 bases between them. This CDR3 has 16 amino acids. CDR3 DNA: TGTGCCAGCAGCTATGACCCCTCCGCCCCTCGAAATACGCAGTATTTT. This sequence encodes CASSYDPSAPRNTQYF.

This clonotype was detected only a few times. V gene TRBV20-1 combines with J gene TRBJ1-6; unclear D gene. Germline V gene sequence: CDR1 DFQATT, CDR2 SNEGSKA (reference sequence). V was shortened by 6 bases and J by 7 bases, with 16 bases between the two germline ends. This CDR3 has 14 residues. Here the CDR3 DNA reads TGCAGTGCCCTAGTCGCGGATATGAATTCACCCCTCCACTTT. It specifies CSALVADMNSPLHF.

V is TRBV6-5 and J is TRBJ2-7; 7 nucleotides line up with TRBD1. Germline CDR1 MNHEY, CDR2 SVGAGI. The CDR3 is 17 residues long. With 0 bases clipped from V and 9 bases from J, the junction kept 17 bases outside the gene matches. CDR3 amino acids: CASSYSTTEDRRPVQYF. The CDR3, as DNA: TGTGCCAGCAGTTACTCAACTACAGAGGACAGGCGTCCGGTGCAGTACTTC.

V usage is TRBV7-9 and J usage is TRBJ2-1; D is possibly TRBD2 (5 bases). Germline V lookup: CDR1 SEHNR, CDR2 FQNEAQ (reference sequence). The V end was cut by 5 bases, the J end by 5 bases, with 16 bases between. This CDR3 contains 15 residues. CDR3 protein: CASSPRWRSHNEQFF. The DNA for the CDR3 is TGTGCCAGCAGCCCTAGATGGAGGAGCCACAATGAGCAGTTCTTC. Together with reference TRBV7-9 and TRBJ2-1, the CDR3 gives the full variable domain: DTGVSQNPRHKITKRGQNVTFRCDPISEHNRLYWYRQTLGQGPEFLTYFQNEAQLEKSRLLSDRFSAERPKGSFSTLEIQRTEQGDSAMYLCASSPRWRSHNEQFFGPGTRLTVL.

This clonotype was seen a handful of times. V is TRBV2 and J is TRBJ1-1; the D is unclear. The germline gives CDR1 SNHLY, CDR2 FYNNEI. This CDR3 is 13 amino acids long. V lost 7 bases to trimming and J lost 0 bases, with 9 bases between them. CDR3 sequence: CASKSDMNTEAFF. Written as DNA, the CDR3 is TGTGCCAGCAAGTCAGATATGAACACTGAAGCTTTCTTT. Full variable domain (outside the CDR3, taken from reference TRBV2 and TRBJ1-1): EPEVTQTPSHQVTQMGQEVILRCVPISNHLYFYWYRQILGQKVEFLVSFYNNEISEKSEIFDDQFSVERPDGSNFTLKIRSTKLEDSAMYFCASKSDMNTEAFFGQGTRLTVV.

This chain uses TRBV24-1 with TRBJ2-7; TRBD1 aligns across 8 bases. Germline assignment: CDR1 KGHDR and CDR2 SFDVKD. With 5 bases clipped from V and 6 bases from J, the junction kept 5 bases outside the gene matches. This CDR3 has 13 residues. In DNA, the CDR3 is TGTGCCACCAGTGGGCAGGGGGCAATCGAGCAGTACTTC. Its translation: CATSGQGAIEQYF.

This clonotype has a handful of counts. J is TRBJ2-1 and V is TRBV20-1; tentative D call: TRBD1 (5 bases). Germline values: CDR1 DFQATT, CDR2 SNEGSKA (reference sequence). The V end lost 2 bases, the J end lost 2 bases, and 19 bases lay between the germline ends. The CDR3 is made up of 17 amino acids. This chain's CDR3 is CSARLRGPNWAYNEQFF. For the CDR3, the DNA is TGCAGTGCTAGACTTAGGGGTCCGAACTGGGCCTACAATGAGCAGTTCTTC.

This clonotype was counted only a few times. The chain has TRBV4-3 and TRBJ1-4; possible D gene TRBD1, 5 bases. The CDR3 is 15 residues long. Germline CDR1 is LGHNA and CDR2 is YSLEER. Trimming shortened V by 1 base and J by 4 bases, and 10 bases separated the two germline ends. The CDR3 DNA sequence: TGCGCCAGCAGCCAAGGGGGACGGAGTAATGAAAAACTGTTTTTT. Encoded protein: CASSQGGRSNEKLFF.

This clonotype was recorded a few times. The CDR3 DNA is TGTGCCAGCAGACCTAACAGGGGGCCAAACACTGAAGCTTTCTTT. The encoded protein is CASRPNRGPNTEAFF. The chain links TRBV3-1 to TRBJ1-1; 9 positions match TRBD1. Germline CDR1 reads LGHDT; CDR2 reads YNNKEL (reference sequence). This CDR3 has 15 amino acids. V lost 6 bases and J lost 2; bases outside the gene matches: 7.

This clonotype was seen many times. The rearrangement joins TRBV7-2 to TRBJ1-1, with 11 bases fitting TRBD1. Looked up from germline, CDR1 is SGHTA and CDR2 is FQGNSA. V trimming: 5 bases; J trimming: 3 bases; junction bases outside the gene matches: 5. The CDR3 extends over 15 amino acids. The CDR3 DNA sequence: TGTGCCAGCAGCCCTGGACAGGGGGCCTACACTGAAGCTTTCTTT. The encoded protein is CASSPGQGAYTEAFF.

The CDR3 reads CATSRDQNGQETQYF. Here the CDR3 DNA reads TGTGCCACCAGCAGAGATCAGAATGGGCAAGAGACCCAGTACTTC. V gene TRBV15 combines with J gene TRBJ2-5; no clear D gene. This CDR3 is 15 amino acids long. Trimming took off 0 bases at V and 2 bases at J, with 10 bases between the two ends. Germline V gene data show CDR1 as LNHNV and CDR2 as YYDKDF (reference sequence).

There are a few counts of this clonotype. The chain recombines TRBV20-1 with TRBJ2-3, with 7 bases aligning to TRBD1. With 5 bases clipped from V and 5 bases from J, the junction kept 16 bases outside the gene matches. Germline V gene lookup returns CDR1 DFQATT and CDR2 SNEGSKA (reference sequence). CDR3 size: 16 residues. The CDR3 sequence: CSAPLRKTGFEDTQYF. As DNA, the CDR3 is TGCAGTGCTCCCCTACGCAAGACAGGGTTCGAAGATACGCAGTATTTT.

This clonotype was detected only a few times. The genes are TRBV28 and TRBJ1-5, with D unclear. Germline V lookup: CDR1 MDHEN, CDR2 SYDVKM. The CDR3 covers 13 residues. V gave up 7 bases and J gave up 0 bases, with 7 bases separating them. CDR3 amino acids: CASTWDSNQPQHF. For the CDR3, the DNA is TGTGCCAGCACGTGGGATAGCAATCAGCCCCAGCATTTT.

The J gene is TRBJ2-5, the V gene TRBV11-2, with 12 bases identical to TRBD2. V shed 5 bases, J shed 5 bases, and the junction held 12 bases outside the gene matches. Per the germline V gene, CDR1 is SGHAT and CDR2 is FQNNGV. The CDR3 has 17 amino acids. The CDR3 sequence is CASSPRNGLAGHETQYF. CDR3 sequence (DNA): TGTGCCAGCAGCCCCCGCAACGGACTAGCGGGGCATGAGACCCAGTACTTC. Combining the CDR3 with reference TRBV11-2 and TRBJ2-5 gives the whole variable domain EAGVAQSPRYKIIEKRQSVAFWCNPISGHATLYWYQQILGQGPKLLIQFQNNGVVDDSQLPKDRFSAERLKGVDSTLKIQPAKLEDSAVYLCASSPRNGLAGHETQYFGPGTRLLVL.

The rearrangement uses TRBV10-3 and TRBJ2-1, with TRBD2 matching 14 bases. After removal of 6 bases from V and 7 bases from J, the junction contained 5 bases not matched to a gene. The CDR3 is 15 residues long. Per germline, CDR1 ENHRY and CDR2 SYGVKD. This chain's CDR3 is CAIRKGTSGSNEQFF. The CDR3 nucleotides are TGTGCCATCAGGAAGGGGACTAGCGGGAGTAATGAGCAGTTCTTC.

The chain couples TRBV20-1 to TRBJ1-1; D not certain. The CDR3 loop spans 14 amino acids. Germline V gives CDR1 DFQATT, CDR2 SNEGSKA (reference sequence). The germline V and J ends were trimmed by 3 bases and 1 base, with 12 bases remaining between them. CDR3 residues: CSASLPAPNTEAFF. The CDR3 nucleotides are TGCAGTGCTAGTCTCCCTGCTCCGAACACTGAAGCTTTCTTT.

V usage is TRBV6-2 or TRBV6-3 and J usage is TRBJ2-1; D may be TRBD2 (5 bases). Trimming stripped 8 bases from V and 6 bases from J, with 14 bases between. Per germline, CDR1 MNHEY and CDR2 SVGEGT. The CDR3 consists of 13 residues. The CDR3 coding sequence is TGTGCCAGCGAGGCGTCGGGATCCAATGAGCAGTTCTTC. Translating it yields CASEASGSNEQFF.

This clonotype was detected many times. CDR3 in DNA: TGTGCCAGCAGTTCAGTAGCGAGAACTAATGAGCAGTTCTTC. This translates into CASSSVARTNEQFF. The genes are TRBV6-2 or TRBV6-3 and TRBJ2-1; tentatively, D is TRBD2 (5 bases). V lost 4 bases to trimming and J lost 7 bases, with 14 bases between them. The germline gives CDR1 MNHEY, CDR2 SVGEGT. This CDR3 is 14 amino acids long.

In this sample, this clonotype turned up a few times. The gene calls are TRBV12-3 or TRBV12-4 and TRBJ1-2; no definite D call. There are 15 residues in the CDR3. V lost 5 bases to trimming and J lost 4 bases, with 17 bases between them. The CDR3 DNA reads as TGTGCCAGCAGTGTCCGAACGCCTCCTCCCTATGGCTACACCTTC. Protein sequence: CASSVRTPPPYGYTF.

Points on this clonotype: One end of the junction fails to match germline, which may point to a read error. This chain connects TRBV29-1 to TRBJ2-7, with TRBD1 as a possible D gene (6 bases). The length of the CDR3 is 14 residues. From germline, CDR1 is SQVTM and CDR2 ANQGSEA. CDR3 region: CSALNRADSSEQYF. Here the CDR3 DNA reads TGCAGCGCTCTAAACAGGGCTGATTCCTCCGAGCAGTACTTC.

This clonotype turned up a few times. V is TRBV28 and J is TRBJ2-1; 7 positions match TRBD1. From germline, CDR1 is MDHEN and CDR2 SYDVKM. V shed 1 base, J shed 4 bases, and the junction held 7 bases outside the gene matches. The length of the CDR3 is 16 residues. The CDR3 reads CASSLSGTALYNEQFF. CDR3 nucleotide sequence: TGTGCCAGCAGTTTATCCGGGACAGCCTTATACAATGAGCAGTTCTTC.

The rearrangement links TRBV20-1 to TRBJ2-2; D perhaps matches TRBD1 (6 bases). Trimming took off 6 bases at V and 4 bases at J, with 12 bases between the two ends. Germline V gene sequence: CDR1 DFQATT, CDR2 SNEGSKA (reference sequence). The CDR3 extends over 13 amino acids. CDR3: CSAKTGRTGELFF. As DNA, the CDR3 is TGCAGTGCAAAGACAGGACGCACCGGGGAGCTGTTTTTT.

J is TRBJ2-7 and V is TRBV11-2, with D uncertain. CDR3 size: 15 residues. CDR1 is SGHAT and CDR2 is FQNNGV in the germline V gene. V gave up 6 bases and J gave up 1 base, with 16 bases separating them. CDR3 nucleotides: TGTGCCAGCAGTGCCACCCCGACGGCTTCCTACGAGCAGTACTTC. Translation gives CASSATPTASYEQYF.

The chain uses TRBV7-8 and TRBJ1-2; 8 bases are a match to TRBD1. The V segment lost 0 bases and the J segment 7 bases; nucleotides outside the gene matches: 7. The length of the CDR3 is 15 residues. In germline, CDR1 is SGHVS, CDR2 FQNEAQ. The CDR3 protein is CASSLASTGGGGYTF. CDR3 coding DNA: TGTGCCAGCAGCTTAGCATCAACAGGGGGAGGTGGCTACACCTTC.